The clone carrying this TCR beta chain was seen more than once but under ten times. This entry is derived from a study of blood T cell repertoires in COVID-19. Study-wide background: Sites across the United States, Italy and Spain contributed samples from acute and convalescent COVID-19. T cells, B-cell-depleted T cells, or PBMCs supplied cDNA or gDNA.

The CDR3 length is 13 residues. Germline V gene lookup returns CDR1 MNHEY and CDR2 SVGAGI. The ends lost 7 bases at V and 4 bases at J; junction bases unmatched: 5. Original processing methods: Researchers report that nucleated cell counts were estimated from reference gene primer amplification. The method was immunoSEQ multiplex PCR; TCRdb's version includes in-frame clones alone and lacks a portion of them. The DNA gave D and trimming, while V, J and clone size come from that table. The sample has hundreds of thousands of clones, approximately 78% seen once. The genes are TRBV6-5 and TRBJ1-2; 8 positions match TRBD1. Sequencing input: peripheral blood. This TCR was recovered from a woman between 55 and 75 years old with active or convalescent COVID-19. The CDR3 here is CASTAGGFYGYTF. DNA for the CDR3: TGTGCCAGCACCGCAGGGGGCTTCTATGGCTACACCTTC.